This TCR beta chain derives from a study of OX40 agonist ivuxolimab in advanced cancers. Across the study: Partial responses were recorded for three patients, including one with hepatocellular carcinoma and two with cutaneous melanoma. Overall study findings and caveats: Antigen specificity of clonally expanded peripheral T cells was not established.

Concerning this clone: Its matching antigen is unknown.

The assay was immunoSEQ multiplex PCR, and TCRdb's table has in-frame clones only and misses some. This sample yields roughly 70,000 clones, of which about 85% are seen a single time; approximately 0.81% belongs to the top ten. The ends were cut back, 4 bases at V and 4 bases at J, with 11 bases in the middle. This CDR3 has 14 residues. Germline CDR1 reads MNHNS; CDR2 reads SASEGT. The chain is built from TRBV6-1 and TRBJ1-5; possibly TRBD1 for D (6 bases). This sequence was found in an adult with an advanced solid tumor such as melanoma, head and neck, liver or kidney cancer. Here the sequenced sample was CD4+ or CD8+ T cells sorted from blood, taken in a trial of the OX40 agonist ivuxolimab. CDR3 region: CASSGRQENQPQHF. CDR3 nucleotides: TGTGCCAGCAGTGGAAGACAGGAAAATCAGCCCCAGCATTTT.